This T cell receptor beta chain emerged from a study of blood T cell repertoires in COVID-19. Study summary: T cells, B-cell-depleted T cells, or PBMCs supplied cDNA or gDNA.

Germline-derived CDR1 and CDR2 are SSHAT and FNYEAQ (reference sequence). The CDR3 contains 14 residues. Losses at the gene ends were 5 bases for V and 1 base for J; bases not matched to a gene: 1. The data were produced by immunoSEQ multiplex PCR, yet TCRdb's version contains in-frame clones alone and is incomplete. The sample lists about 150,000 clones, about 87% occurring once. The rearrangement uses TRBV7-7 and TRBJ2-3; 9 positions agree with TRBD2. The TCR was taken from a human donor in a cohort sampled during active COVID-19. Sequencing used peripheral blood. The CDR3 reads CASSPSGGTDTQYF. In DNA form, the CDR3 reads TGTGCCAGCAGCCCTAGCGGGGGCACAGATACGCAGTATTTT.